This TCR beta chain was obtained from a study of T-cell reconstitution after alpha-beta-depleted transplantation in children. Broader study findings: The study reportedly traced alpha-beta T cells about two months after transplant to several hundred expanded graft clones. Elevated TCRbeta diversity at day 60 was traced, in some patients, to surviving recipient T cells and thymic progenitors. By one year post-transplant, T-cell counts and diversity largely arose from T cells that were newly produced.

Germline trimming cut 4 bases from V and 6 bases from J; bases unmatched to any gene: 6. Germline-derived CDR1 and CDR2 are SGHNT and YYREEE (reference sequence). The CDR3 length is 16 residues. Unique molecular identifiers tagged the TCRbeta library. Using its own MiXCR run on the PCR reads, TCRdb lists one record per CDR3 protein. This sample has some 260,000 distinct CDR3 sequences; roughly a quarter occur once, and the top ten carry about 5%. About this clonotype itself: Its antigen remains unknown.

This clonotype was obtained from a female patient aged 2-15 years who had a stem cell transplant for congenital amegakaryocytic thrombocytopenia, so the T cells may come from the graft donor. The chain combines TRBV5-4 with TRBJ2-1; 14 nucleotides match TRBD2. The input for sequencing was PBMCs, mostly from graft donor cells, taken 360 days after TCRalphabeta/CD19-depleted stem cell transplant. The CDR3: CASSARTSGGSNEQFF. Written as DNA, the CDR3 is TGTGCCAGCAGCGCCAGGACTAGCGGGGGGAGCAATGAGCAGTTCTTC. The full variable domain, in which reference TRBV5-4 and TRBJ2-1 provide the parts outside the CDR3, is ETGVTQSPTHLIKTRGQQVTLRCSSQSGHNTVSWYQQALGQGPQFIFQYYREEENGRGNFPPRFSGLQFPNYSSELNVNALELDDSALYLCASSARTSGGSNEQFFGPGTRLTVL.